The present TCR beta chain was sequenced within a study of CD8 T cells in Susac syndrome. Study-level findings and limits: CD8+ clonal expansion in Susac was maximal in TEMRA cells and in active patients.

It was with random hexamers that roughly 0.5 to 1 ug RNA was reverse transcribed. TCRdb used MiXCR to reprocess the immunoSEQ multiplex PCR reads, holding one entry per CDR3 protein. Of fewer than 140,000 distinct CDR3 sequences in the sample, 94% were seen once. The CDR3 contains 14 residues. The trim removed 3 bases at V and 8 bases at J, leaving 7 bases unmatched. The germline gives CDR1 SEHNR, CDR2 FQNEAQ (reference sequence). About this clonotype: Its specificity is not known.

The chain links TRBV7-9 to TRBJ2-4; TRBD1 matches 7 bases. The TCR comes from a human donor with Susac syndrome. Sequencing used CD8+ T cells from PBMCs. CDR3 DNA: TGTGCCAGCAGCTTTGGACAGGAAGGGCACATTCAGTACTTC. Its translation is CASSFGQEGHIQYF.